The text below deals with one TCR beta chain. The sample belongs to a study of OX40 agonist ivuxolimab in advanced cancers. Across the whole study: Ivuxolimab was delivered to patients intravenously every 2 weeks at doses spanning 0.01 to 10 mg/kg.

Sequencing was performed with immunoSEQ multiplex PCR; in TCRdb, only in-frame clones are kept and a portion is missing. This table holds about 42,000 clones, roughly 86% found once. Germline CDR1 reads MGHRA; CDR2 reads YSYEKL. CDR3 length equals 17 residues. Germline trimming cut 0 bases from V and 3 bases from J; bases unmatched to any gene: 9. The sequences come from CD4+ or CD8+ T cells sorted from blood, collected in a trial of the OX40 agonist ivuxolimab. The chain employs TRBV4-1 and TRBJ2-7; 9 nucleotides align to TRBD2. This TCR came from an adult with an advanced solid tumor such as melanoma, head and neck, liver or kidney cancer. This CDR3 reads CASSQDLLAGQYYEQYF. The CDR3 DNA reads TGCGCCAGCAGCCAAGATCTCCTAGCGGGGCAATACTACGAGCAGTACTTC.